Presented here are 22 T cell receptor beta chains from one specimen sequenced in a study of cytomegalovirus exposure and HLA in healthy donors. A multiplex PCR was run with 60 Vbeta primers and 13 Jbeta primers. Here immunoSEQ multiplex PCR was the method, and the copy in TCRdb shows in-frame clones only, minus some. The table lists about 120,000 clones, roughly 69% of them singletons. The specimen sequenced was PBMCs. All receptors derive from a human donor in good health.

The chain joins TRBV10-3 to TRBJ2-5, with D possibly matching TRBD2 (6 bases). V was pared by 0 bases and J by 5 bases, with 13 bases between. There are 15 residues in the CDR3. Germline values: CDR1 ENHRY, CDR2 SYGVKD. The CDR3 DNA reads TGTGCCATCAGTGAGTCGGGAGCGGCGGGGGAGACCCAGTACTTC. Translated: CAISESGAAGETQYF.

The chain employs TRBV2 and TRBJ1-5; D gene ambiguous. V was clipped by 4 bases and J by 0 bases, with 4 bases between them. CDR3 length: 13 residues. Germline assignment: CDR1 SNHLY and CDR2 FYNNEI. The CDR3 loop reads CASSVYSNQPQHF. CDR3 nucleotides: TGTGCCAGCAGTGTCTATAGCAATCAGCCCCAGCATTTT. Together with reference TRBV2 and TRBJ1-5, the CDR3 gives the full variable domain: EPEVTQTPSHQVTQMGQEVILRCVPISNHLYFYWYRQILGQKVEFLVSFYNNEISEKSEIFDDQFSVERPDGSNFTLKIRSTKLEDSAMYFCASSVYSNQPQHFGDGTRLSIL.

The V call is TRBV6-6, the J call TRBJ2-7, with 7 bases identical to TRBD2. CDR3 length: 13 residues. Germline lookup yields CDR1 MNHNY and CDR2 SVGAGI (reference sequence). The ends lost 8 bases at V and 1 base at J; junction bases unmatched: 5. The CDR3 nucleotides are TGTGCCAGCGGTCCGGGGGGTTCCTACGAGCAGTACTTC. As protein: CASGPGGSYEQYF.

This chain joins TRBV5-1 and TRBJ1-5; possible D gene TRBD1, 6 bases. This CDR3 comprises 15 residues. Germline-derived CDR1 and CDR2 are SGHRS and YFSETQ. Between the trimmed V and J ends, which lost 3 bases and 0 bases, there was a span of 10 bases. DNA for the CDR3: TGCGCCAGCAGCTCACGGACAGTTAGCAATCAGCCCCAGCATTTT. This codes for CASSSRTVSNQPQHF.

The V gene is TRBV28, the J gene TRBJ2-7; D call uncertain. CDR1 and CDR2 (germline): MDHEN, SYDVKM. Trimming cost V 3 bases and J 2 bases, with 14 bases left between them. The CDR3 is 15 amino acids. CDR3 in amino acids: CASSFSPRGPYEQYF. DNA for the CDR3: TGTGCCAGCAGTTTTAGTCCTCGCGGCCCCTACGAGCAGTACTTC. Full variable domain (outside the CDR3, taken from reference TRBV28 and TRBJ2-7): DVKVTQSSRYLVKRTGEKVFLECVQDMDHENMFWYRQDPGLGLRLIYFSYDVKMKEKGDIPEGYSVSREKKERFSLILESASTNQTSMYLCASSFSPRGPYEQYFGPGTRLTVT.

V gene TRBV25-1 combines with J gene TRBJ2-1; D ambiguous. CDR1 is MGHDK and CDR2 is SYGVNS in the germline V gene. V shed 9 bases and J shed 4 bases, with 16 bases lying between them. The CDR3 extends over 14 amino acids. The CDR3 nucleotides read TGTGCCAGGTGGAGAAGCCCGACGTACAATGAGCAGTTCTTC. It translates to CARWRSPTYNEQFF.

This clone is a singleton in its sample. This sequence joins TRBV5-4 and TRBJ2-1, with 8 nucleotides matching TRBD2. The CDR3 runs 15 residues. CDR1 is SGHNT, CDR2 YYREEE, per germline (reference sequence). Unmatched junction bases numbered 7, after V lost 1 base and J lost 7 bases. CDR3 protein: CASSLSGGIRNEQFF. CDR3 coding DNA: TGTGCCAGCAGCTTGTCGGGGGGGATACGAAATGAGCAGTTCTTC.

The chain employs TRBV7-9 and TRBJ1-4; 7 bases fit TRBD1. Germline trimming cut 5 bases from V and 0 bases from J; bases unmatched to any gene: 6. The CDR3 sequence is 16 residues long. The germline V gene has CDR1 SEHNR and CDR2 FQNEAQ (reference sequence). The CDR3 loop is CASSQGGTATNEKLFF. Written as DNA, the CDR3 is TGTGCCAGCAGCCAAGGGGGGACAGCAACTAATGAAAAACTGTTTTTT.

The CDR3 loop is CASSVEDRATYEQYF. The CDR3 DNA sequence: TGTGCCAGCAGCGTAGAAGACAGGGCTACCTACGAGCAGTACTTC. The rearrangement uses TRBV9 and TRBJ2-7, with TRBD1 identical over 7 bases. The germline V gene has CDR1 SGDLS and CDR2 YYNGEE. The CDR3 is 15 residues long. V lost 0 bases and J lost 2; bases outside the gene matches: 5.

The chain combines TRBV9 with TRBJ2-3; 7 positions agree with TRBD2. From germline, CDR1 is SGDLS and CDR2 YYNGEE. The CDR3 totals 13 residues. The V segment lost 1 base and the J segment 4 bases; nucleotides outside the gene matches: 0. Written as DNA, the CDR3 is TGTGCCAGCAGCGTAACTAGCGCAGATACGCAGTATTTT. Amino acids: CASSVTSADTQYF.

In its sample, this clone was seen a few times. The gene calls are TRBV18 and TRBJ1-6; a weak D match, TRBD1 (5 bases). Trimming left V 3 bases short and J 10 bases short, with 16 bases between. The CDR3 is 15 amino acids. Germline V gives CDR1 KGHSH, CDR2 LQKENI. CDR3: CASSPGEGTLSPLHF. The CDR3 DNA reads as TGTGCCAGCTCACCGGGGGAGGGGACTCTCTCACCCCTCCACTTT.

This sequence joins TRBV5-5 and TRBJ1-1; D is perhaps TRBD1 (5 bases). CDR3 length equals 16 residues. The V end lost 0 bases, the J end lost 4 bases, and 16 bases lay between the germline ends. Germline CDR1 is SGHKS and CDR2 is YYEKEE (reference sequence). In DNA, the CDR3 is TGTGCCAGCAGCTTGGCTTGGGGCCGCGTAGGCACTGAAGCTTTCTTT. Translating gives CASSLAWGRVGTEAFF.

The V and J genes are TRBV6-1 and TRBJ1-4; D ambiguous. From germline, CDR1 is MNHNS and CDR2 SASEGT. The V gene lost 0 bases and the J gene lost 3 bases, with 5 bases spanning the gap. This CDR3 is 14 amino acids long. The CDR3 region has the DNA TGTGCCAGCAGTGAAGCCCCGTCTAATGAAAAACTGTTTTTT. Translated: CASSEAPSNEKLFF.

The chain employs TRBV6-5 and TRBJ2-4; 7 positions agree with TRBD2. The CDR3 loop spans 11 amino acids. The germline CDR1 and CDR2 sequences are MNHEY and SVGAGI. Trimming at V came to 8 bases and at J to 13 bases, leaving 8 bases not matched to a gene. The CDR3 nucleotides are TGTGCCAGCTCGAATGACGGGGGGCAGTACTTC. It is translated as CASSNDGGQYF.

The chain employs TRBV28 and TRBJ1-2; a weak D match, TRBD1 (6 bases). This CDR3 is built from 13 residues. The V and J ends lost 7 bases and 6 bases respectively, with 15 bases between them. Germline assignment: CDR1 MDHEN and CDR2 SYDVKM. CDR3 DNA: TGTGCCAGCATTCCCCAGGGGTCTAATGGCTACACCTTC. It codes for CASIPQGSNGYTF.

The gene calls are TRBV5-1 and TRBJ2-5, with 12 bases aligning to TRBD2. The end of the DNA fits TRBJ2-7 better, so the J call may be wrong. Germline V gives CDR1 SGHRS, CDR2 YFSETQ. The CDR3 is 13 residues long. CDR3 protein: CASRTSGGYEQYF. The CDR3 DNA follows: TGCGCCAGCAGGACTAGCGGGGGCTACGAGCAGTACTTC.

The chain is built from TRBV7-9 and TRBJ2-5, with a weak D call TRBD1 (5 bases). Germline CDR1 reads SEHNR; CDR2 reads FQNEAQ (reference sequence). Trimming took off 3 bases at V and 7 bases at J, with 15 bases between the two ends. The CDR3 has 14 residues. The CDR3 protein is CASSFDSPVGTQYF. The CDR3 DNA sequence: TGTGCCAGCAGCTTTGACAGCCCGGTAGGGACCCAGTACTTC.

V and J are TRBV30 and TRBJ1-5; tentatively, D is TRBD1 (5 bases). V was trimmed by 0 bases and J by 3 bases, leaving 12 bases between them. The CDR3 totals 15 residues. Germline V lookup: CDR1 GTSNPN, CDR2 SVGIG (reference sequence). CDR3 in amino acids: CAWSVQGAFNQPQHF. The CDR3 DNA is TGTGCCTGGAGTGTACAAGGGGCCTTCAATCAGCCCCAGCATTTT.

In this sample, this clone turned up once. V and J are TRBV5-5 and TRBJ1-2; D remains ambiguous. V gave up 0 bases and J gave up 8 bases, with 11 bases separating them. The germline V gene encodes CDR1 SGHKS and CDR2 YYEKEE (reference sequence). The CDR3 covers 13 residues. The CDR3 reads CASSLDRVLGYTF. As DNA, the CDR3 is TGTGCCAGCAGCTTGGATCGGGTGCTAGGCTACACCTTC.

The J gene is TRBJ2-2, the V gene TRBV7-8, with TRBD1 identical over 12 bases. V shed 5 bases, J shed 7 bases, and the junction held 8 bases outside the gene matches. Germline CDR1 reads SGHVS; CDR2 reads FQNEAQ. This CDR3 has 16 residues. CDR3 in DNA: TGTGCCAGCAGCCAATCGGGACAGGGGGCCGGCGGGGAGCTGTTTTTT. Its translation: CASSQSGQGAGGELFF.

This rearrangement joins TRBV9 to TRBJ1-6, with 10 bases identical to TRBD1. The V segment lost 4 bases and the J segment 7 bases; nucleotides outside the gene matches: 5. The length of the CDR3 is 15 residues. Germline V lookup: CDR1 SGDLS, CDR2 YYNGEE. This chain's CDR3 is CASSMTGGGNSPLHF. The DNA of the CDR3 is TGTGCCAGCAGCATGACAGGGGGCGGGAATTCACCCCTCCACTTT.

This chain joins TRBV10-1 and TRBJ2-2, with 7 positions matching TRBD1. CDR1 is WNHNN, CDR2 SYGVQD, per germline (reference sequence). The CDR3 has 15 amino acids. With 6 bases clipped from V and 3 bases from J, the junction kept 7 bases outside the gene matches. In nucleotides, the CDR3 is TGCGCCAGCAGCGCAGGGGGTGTGGACACCGGGGAGCTGTTTTTT. This codes for CASSAGGVDTGELFF.